This paragraph reports one TCR beta chain. Sequencing ends 3 residues short of the CDR3 end; the germline J gene provides the rest. These data come from a study of T cells in women clearing cervical HPV infection. TCRdb's copy holds only in-frame clones and misses some; the assay was immunoSEQ multiplex PCR. The sample data list roughly 28,000 clones. Germline CDR1 is ENHRY and CDR2 is SYGVKD. This CDR3 region has 16 residues. Trimming took 0 bases from V and 1 from J, leaving 11 bases between them. The receptor was isolated from a woman aged 18 to 75 with a cervical HPV16 infection that either progressed to CIN3+ or cleared (not recorded which). V usage is TRBV10-3 and J usage is TRBJ2-3; weak D call: TRBD2 (5 bases). The sample consisted of blood buffy coat. The CDR3 loop reads CAISESFNSGTDTQYF. The part of the CDR3 DNA that was read is TGTGCCATCAGTGAGTCGTTCAATAGCGGCACAGATACG.